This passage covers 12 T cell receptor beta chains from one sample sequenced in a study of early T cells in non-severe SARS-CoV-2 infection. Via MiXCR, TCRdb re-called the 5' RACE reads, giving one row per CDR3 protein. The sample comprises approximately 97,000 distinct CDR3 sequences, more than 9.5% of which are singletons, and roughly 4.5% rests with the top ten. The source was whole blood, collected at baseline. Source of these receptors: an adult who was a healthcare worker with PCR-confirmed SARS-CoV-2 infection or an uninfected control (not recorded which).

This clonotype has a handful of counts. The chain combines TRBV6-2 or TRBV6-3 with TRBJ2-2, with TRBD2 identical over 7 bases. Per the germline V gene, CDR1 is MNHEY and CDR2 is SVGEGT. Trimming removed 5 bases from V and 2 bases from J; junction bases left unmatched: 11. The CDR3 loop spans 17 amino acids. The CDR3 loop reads CASSRDGLGANTGELFF. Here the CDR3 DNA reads TGTGCCAGCAGTCGAGACGGACTAGGCGCTAACACCGGGGAGCTGTTTTTT.

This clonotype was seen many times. CDR3: CATAGLAVSEQYF. The CDR3 DNA reads TGTGCCACCGCGGGACTAGCTGTGTCCGAGCAGTACTTC. The chain has TRBV28 and TRBJ2-7, with 9 nucleotides matching TRBD2. The CDR3 length is 13 residues. J gave up 6 bases and V 10 bases, and 10 bases lay outside the gene matches. Germline V lookup: CDR1 MDHEN, CDR2 SYDVKM. The full variable domain, rest sourced from reference TRBV28 and TRBJ2-7, is DVKVTQSSRYLVKRTGEKVFLECVQDMDHENMFWYRQDPGLGLRLIYFSYDVKMKEKGDIPEGYSVSREKKERFSLILESASTNQTSMYLCATAGLAVSEQYFGPGTRLTVT.

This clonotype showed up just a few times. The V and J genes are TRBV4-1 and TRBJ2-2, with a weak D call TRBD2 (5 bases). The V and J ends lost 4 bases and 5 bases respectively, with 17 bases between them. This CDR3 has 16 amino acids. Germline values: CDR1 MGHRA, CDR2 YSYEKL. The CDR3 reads CASSPSRGFRTGELFF. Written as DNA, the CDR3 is TGCGCCAGCAGCCCGAGTCGGGGTTTTAGGACCGGGGAGCTGTTTTTT.

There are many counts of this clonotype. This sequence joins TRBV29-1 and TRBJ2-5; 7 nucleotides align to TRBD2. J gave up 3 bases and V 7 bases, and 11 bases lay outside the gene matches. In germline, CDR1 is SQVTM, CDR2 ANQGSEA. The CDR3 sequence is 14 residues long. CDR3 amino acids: CSAGRMAGEETQYF. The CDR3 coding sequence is TGCAGCGCTGGCCGGATGGCGGGAGAAGAGACCCAGTACTTC.

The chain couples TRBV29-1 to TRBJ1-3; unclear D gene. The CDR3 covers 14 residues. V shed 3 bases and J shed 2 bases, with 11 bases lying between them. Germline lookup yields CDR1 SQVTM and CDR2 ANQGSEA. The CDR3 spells CSVDPSNAGNTIYF. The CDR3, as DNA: TGCAGCGTTGATCCCTCCAACGCTGGAAACACCATATATTTT.

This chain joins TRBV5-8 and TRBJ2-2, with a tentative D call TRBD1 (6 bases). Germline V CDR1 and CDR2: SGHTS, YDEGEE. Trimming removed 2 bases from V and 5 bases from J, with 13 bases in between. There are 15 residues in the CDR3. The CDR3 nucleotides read TGTGCCAGCAGCTTAGGGACGACAGGTACCGGGGAGCTGTTTTTT. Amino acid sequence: CASSLGTTGTGELFF.

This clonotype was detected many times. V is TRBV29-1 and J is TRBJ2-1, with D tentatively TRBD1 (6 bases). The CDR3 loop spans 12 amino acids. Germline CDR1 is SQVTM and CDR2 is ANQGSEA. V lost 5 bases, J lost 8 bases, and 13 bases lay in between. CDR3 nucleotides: TGCAGCGTTATACAGGGTAGGGATGAGCAGTTCTTC. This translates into CSVIQGRDEQFF.

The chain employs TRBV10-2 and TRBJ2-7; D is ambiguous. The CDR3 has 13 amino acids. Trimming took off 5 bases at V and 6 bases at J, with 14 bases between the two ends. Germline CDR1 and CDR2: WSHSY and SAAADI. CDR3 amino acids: CASSRTRISEQYF. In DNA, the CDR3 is TGCGCCAGCAGTCGGACCAGGATTTCCGAGCAGTACTTC.

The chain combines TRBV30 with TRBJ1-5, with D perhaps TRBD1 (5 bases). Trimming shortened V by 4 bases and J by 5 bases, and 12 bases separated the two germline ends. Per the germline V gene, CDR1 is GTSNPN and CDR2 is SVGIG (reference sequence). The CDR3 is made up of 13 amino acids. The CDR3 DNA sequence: TGTGCCTGGAATCTTGGGGGGGATCAGCCCCAGCATTTT. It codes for CAWNLGGDQPQHF. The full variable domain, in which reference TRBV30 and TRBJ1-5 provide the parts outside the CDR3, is SQTIHQWPATLVQPVGSPLSLECTVEGTSNPNLYWYRQAAGRGLQLLFYSVGIGQISSEVPQNLSASRPQDRQFILSSKKLLLSDSGFYLCAWNLGGDQPQHFGDGTRLSIL.

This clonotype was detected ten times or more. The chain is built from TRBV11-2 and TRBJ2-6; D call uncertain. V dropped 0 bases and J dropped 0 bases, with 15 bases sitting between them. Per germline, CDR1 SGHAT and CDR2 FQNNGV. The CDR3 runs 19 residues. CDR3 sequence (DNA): TGTGCCAGCAGCTTAGACCCAATAATTACCACCTCTGGGGCCAACGTCCTGACTTTC. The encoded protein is CASSLDPIITTSGANVLTF.

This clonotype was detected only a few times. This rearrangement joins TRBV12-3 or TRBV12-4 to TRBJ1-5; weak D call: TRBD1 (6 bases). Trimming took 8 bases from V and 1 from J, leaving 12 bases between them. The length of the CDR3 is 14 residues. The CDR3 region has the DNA TGTGCCAGCCTAGACAGGAACAGCAATCAGCCCCAGCATTTT. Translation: CASLDRNSNQPQHF.

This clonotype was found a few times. CDR3: CASSSGTSYNEEQFF. The CDR3 DNA reads TGTGCCAGTAGTTCCGGGACTAGCTACAATGAGGAGCAGTTCTTC. The gene calls are TRBV19 and TRBJ2-1, with 9 bases that match TRBD2. With V trimmed by 5 bases and J by 10 bases, 12 bases remained unmatched. The CDR3 is 15 residues long. Germline V lookup: CDR1 LNHDA, CDR2 SQIVND (reference sequence).